This T cell receptor (beta chain) originates from a study of blood T cell repertoires in COVID-19. On the study more broadly: PBMCs, B-cell-depleted T cells, or T cells provided the cDNA or gDNA that made up the material.

Original analysis: Estimation of nucleated cell counts relied on the amplification of reference gene primers. This table comes from immunoSEQ multiplex PCR, and its TCRdb copy is limited to in-frame clones, with some not included. V and J calls and clone size are copied from that table; D and trimming were computed from the DNA. The table records over 200,000 clones, 88% of them present only once. This TCR was recovered from a man aged 40-55 years with acute or convalescent COVID-19. Sequenced material: peripheral blood.

CDR3 amino acids: CATSDSGGDTQYF. CDR3 coding DNA: TGTGCCACCAGTGATTCCGGGGGAGATACGCAGTATTTT. The rearrangement joins TRBV24-1 to TRBJ2-3; a possible D gene is TRBD2 (6 bases). This CDR3 is 13 amino acids long. The V end lost 2 bases, the J end lost 5 bases, and 7 bases lay between the germline ends. Per the germline V gene, CDR1 is KGHDR and CDR2 is SFDVKD.